The clone carrying this TCR beta chain was recorded many times. Looked up from germline, CDR1 is MDHEN and CDR2 is SYDVKM. The CDR3 covers 12 residues. Trimming shortened V by 4 bases and J by 7 bases, and 8 bases separated the two germline ends. MiXCR, run by TCRdb on the RT-PCR reads, gives a single entry per CDR3 protein. The sample has 8,000 to 10,000 distinct CDR3 sequences, roughly 5.9% seen once. This specimen comes from a study of patients and donors after allogeneic stem cell transplantation. This clonotype was sampled from a human donor who was either an allogeneic HSCT recipient or a stem cell or donor lymphocyte infusion donor (not recorded which). It is not recorded whose cells these are; they may come from a transplant donor. Sequencing used blood, either unsorted or a sorted T cell fraction (not recorded which). The J gene is TRBJ1-5, the V gene TRBV28; D gene unclear. The CDR3 loop reads CASSYGRQPQHF. The DNA for the CDR3 is TGTGCCAGCAGTTATGGGAGGCAGCCCCAGCATTTT.